This T cell receptor beta chain was profiled in a study of blood T cell repertoires in COVID-19. Sequenced by immunoSEQ multiplex PCR; TCRdb stores in-frame clones only, minus some. The sample records approximately 160,000 clones, roughly 83% being singletons. This CDR3 has 14 amino acids. Germline CDR1 is LNHDA and CDR2 is SQIVND (reference sequence). With V trimmed by 8 bases and J by 1 base, 7 bases remained unmatched. This clone was seen only a few times. Sequencing was done on a sample of peripheral blood. This receptor was taken from a young man with active or convalescent COVID-19. The chain uses TRBV19 and TRBJ1-2; 7 nucleotides align to TRBD1. CDR3 nucleotides: TGTGCCAGTTTCTGGACAGGCCGTAACTATGGCTACACCTTC. It yields the protein CASFWTGRNYGYTF.